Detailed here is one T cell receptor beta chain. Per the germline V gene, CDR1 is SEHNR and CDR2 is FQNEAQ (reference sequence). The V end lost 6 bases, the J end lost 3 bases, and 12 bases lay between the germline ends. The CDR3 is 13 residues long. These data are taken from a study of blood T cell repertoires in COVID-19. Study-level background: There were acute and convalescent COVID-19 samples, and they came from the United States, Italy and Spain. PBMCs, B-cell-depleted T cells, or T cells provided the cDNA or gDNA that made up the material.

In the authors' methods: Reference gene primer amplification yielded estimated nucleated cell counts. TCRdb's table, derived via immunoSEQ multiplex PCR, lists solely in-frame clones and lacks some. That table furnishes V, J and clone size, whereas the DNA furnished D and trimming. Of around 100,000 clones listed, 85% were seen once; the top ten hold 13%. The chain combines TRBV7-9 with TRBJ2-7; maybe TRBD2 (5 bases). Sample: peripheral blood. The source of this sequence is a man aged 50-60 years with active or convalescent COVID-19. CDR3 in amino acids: CASSCRGCYEQYF. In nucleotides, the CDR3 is TGTGCCAGCAGTTGCCGCGGGTGCTACGAGCAGTACTTC. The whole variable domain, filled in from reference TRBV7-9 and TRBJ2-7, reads DTGVSQNPRHKITKRGQNVTFRCDPISEHNRLYWYRQTLGQGPEFLTYFQNEAQLEKSRLLSDRFSAERPKGSFSTLEIQRTEQGDSAMYLCASSCRGCYEQYFGPGTRLTVT.